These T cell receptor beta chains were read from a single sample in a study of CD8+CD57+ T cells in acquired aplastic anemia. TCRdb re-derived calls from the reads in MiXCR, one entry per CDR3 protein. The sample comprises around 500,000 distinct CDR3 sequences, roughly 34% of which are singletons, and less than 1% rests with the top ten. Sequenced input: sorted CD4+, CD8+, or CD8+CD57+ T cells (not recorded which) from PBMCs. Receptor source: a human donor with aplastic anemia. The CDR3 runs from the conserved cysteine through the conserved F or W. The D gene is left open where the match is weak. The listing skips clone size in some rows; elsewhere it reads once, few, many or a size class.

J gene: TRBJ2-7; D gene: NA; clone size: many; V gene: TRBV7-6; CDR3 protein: CASSLGHLTYEQYF; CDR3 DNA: TGTGCCAGCAGCTTAGGCCATTTAACCTACGAGCAGTACTTC
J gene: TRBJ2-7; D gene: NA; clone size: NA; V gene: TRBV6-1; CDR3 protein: CASSEGAREQYF; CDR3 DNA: TGTGCCAGCAGCGAAGGGGCTCGCGAGCAGTACTTC
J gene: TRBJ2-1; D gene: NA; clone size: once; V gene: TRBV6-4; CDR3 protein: CASSDALQRQTFNEQFF; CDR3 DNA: TGTGCCAGCAGTGACGCCCTCCAGCGCCAGACGTTCAATGAGCAGTTCTTC
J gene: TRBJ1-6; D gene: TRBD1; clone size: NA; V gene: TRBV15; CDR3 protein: CATSRDRDRVNSPLHF; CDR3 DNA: TGTGCCACCAGCAGAGACCGGGACAGGGTTAATTCACCCCTCCACTTT
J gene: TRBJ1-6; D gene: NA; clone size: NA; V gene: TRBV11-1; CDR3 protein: CASSGGAGAKFSPLHF; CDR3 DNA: TGTGCCAGCAGCGGCGGGGCGGGAGCCAAATTTTCACCCCTCCACTTT
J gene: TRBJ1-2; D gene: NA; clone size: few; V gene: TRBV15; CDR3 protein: CATSRDTIEGRIYGYTF; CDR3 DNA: TGTGCCACCAGCAGAGATACAATTGAAGGACGGATTTATGGCTACACCTTC
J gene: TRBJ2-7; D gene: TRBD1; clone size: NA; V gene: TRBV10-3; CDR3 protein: CASSTTGGPYEQYF; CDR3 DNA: TGTGCCAGCAGTACGACAGGGGGACCGTACGAGCAGTACTTC
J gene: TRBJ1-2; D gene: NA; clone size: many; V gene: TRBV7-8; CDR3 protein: CASSRSLGDGYGYTF; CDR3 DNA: TGTGCCAGCAGCCGGTCCCTGGGGGACGGCTATGGCTACACCTTC
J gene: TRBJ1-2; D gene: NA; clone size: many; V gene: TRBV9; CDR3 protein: CASSPERGFGYTF; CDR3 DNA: TGTGCCAGCAGCCCCGAGAGGGGATTCGGCTACACCTTC
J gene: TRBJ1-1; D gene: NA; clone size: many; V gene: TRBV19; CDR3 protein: CASTPARANTEAFF; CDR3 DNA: TGTGCCAGTACTCCGGCTAGGGCGAACACTGAAGCTTTCTTT
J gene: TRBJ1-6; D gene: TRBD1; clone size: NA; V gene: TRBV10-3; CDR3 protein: CAISPAAGQVNSPLHF; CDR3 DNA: TGTGCCATCAGTCCGGCGGCGGGACAGGTTAATTCACCCCTCCACTTT
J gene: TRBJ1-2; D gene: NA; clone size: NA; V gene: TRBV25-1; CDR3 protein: CAWSVTSGPYGYTF; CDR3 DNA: TGTGCCTGGAGTGTTACCAGTGGACCCTATGGCTACACCTTC
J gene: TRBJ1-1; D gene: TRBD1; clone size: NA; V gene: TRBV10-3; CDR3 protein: CTISDRTGRMNTEAFF; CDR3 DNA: TGTACCATCAGTGACCGGACAGGGCGAATGAACACTGAAGCTTTCTTT
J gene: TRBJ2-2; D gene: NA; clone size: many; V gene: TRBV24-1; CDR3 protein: CATSDPRKMLTGELFF; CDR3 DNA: TGTGCCACCAGTGACCCTCGGAAAATGCTTACCGGGGAGCTGTTTTTT
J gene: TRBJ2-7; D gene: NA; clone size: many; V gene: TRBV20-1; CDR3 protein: CSAREWAYEQYF; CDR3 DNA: TGCAGTGCTAGAGAATGGGCCTACGAGCAGTACTTC